Listed here are 2 T cell receptor beta chains from one sample, sequenced in a study of radiotherapy plus CTLA-4 blockade in lung cancer. Some clones are missing from TCRdb's copy, which holds only in-frame ones; the method was immunoSEQ multiplex PCR. The sample lists some 18,000 clones, about 83% occurring once. Sequenced here: peripheral blood, sampled from a patient treated with radiotherapy plus ipilimumab. The receptors originated from a human donor with non-small cell lung cancer whose response to radiotherapy plus ipilimumab could not be evaluated.

The chain combines TRBV28 with TRBJ1-5, with D uncertain. Trimming removed 2 bases at V and 0 bases at J, with 11 bases between. The germline V gene has CDR1 MDHEN and CDR2 SYDVKM. CDR3 length equals 16 residues. CDR3 sequence reads: CASSLVSRLSNQPQHF. DNA of the CDR3: TGTGCCAGCAGTTTAGTATCGAGACTTAGCAATCAGCCCCAGCATTTT. The full variable domain, in which reference TRBV28 and TRBJ1-5 provide the parts outside the CDR3, is DVKVTQSSRYLVKRTGEKVFLECVQDMDHENMFWYRQDPGLGLRLIYFSYDVKMKEKGDIPEGYSVSREKKERFSLILESASTNQTSMYLCASSLVSRLSNQPQHFGDGTRLSIL.

V and J are TRBV18 and TRBJ1-1; D is unresolved. The CDR3 is 15 amino acids. Germline CDR1 and CDR2: KGHSH and LQKENI. Trimming shortened V by 3 bases and J by 3 bases, and 14 bases separated the two germline ends. CDR3 bases: TGTGCCAGCTCACCCGCGCGGCGGGAGGACACTGAAGCTTTCTTT. Translating it yields CASSPARREDTEAFF.